Listed below are T cell receptor beta chains from one sample, sequenced in a study of T cell responses to AZD1222 COVID-19 vaccine. Generated by immunoSEQ multiplex PCR, the TCRdb table keeps only in-frame clones and is missing some. The sample lists 90,000 to 110,000 clones; roughly 82% were seen once. Material: peripheral blood, obtained on day 0 of AZD1222 vaccination. These receptors came from an adult in good health. CDR3s include the opening cysteine and the closing phenylalanine or tryptophan. A D gene is named only where the DNA matches it firmly. Clone size is stated in some rows and not others, as once, few, many or a class when expanded.

j_call v_call d_call clone_size cdr3_nt cdr3_aa
TRBJ2-7 TRBV27 TRBD1 NA TGTGCCAGCAGTTTACAGGGGGCTAACTACGAGCAGTACTTC CASSLQGANYEQYF
TRBJ1-5 TRBV6-5 NA NA TGTGCCAGCAGTGACTCAGGTGGCAATCAGCCCCAGCATTTT CASSDSGGNQPQHF
TRBJ2-3 TRBV6-5 NA NA TGTGCCAGCAGTTATAGGGGGGTCGGGGCCACAGATACGCAGTATTTT CASSYRGVGATDTQYF
TRBJ2-1 TRBV5-4 TRBD2 NA TGTGCCAGCAGCTCGGGGGGGGGCGCGAGTCTCATATACAATGAGCAGTTCTTC CASSSGGGASLIYNEQFF
TRBJ2-7 TRBV5-7 NA NA TGTGCCAGCAGCTTGGTTCCAGGGGCATATTCCCACGGCTACGAGCAGTACTTC CASSLVPGAYSHGYEQYF
TRBJ2-7 TRBV5-1 TRBD1 NA TGCGCCAGCAGCTTGGGAACAGGGGGCCACGAGCAGTACTTC CASSLGTGGHEQYF
TRBJ2-7 TRBV5-6 TRBD2 NA TGTGCCAGCAGCGAAGTAGCGGGGTACAGCTCCTACGAGCAGTACTTC CASSEVAGYSSYEQYF
TRBJ1-1 TRBV7-3 NA NA TGTGCCAGCAGCTCCCGGGGGGACACTGAAGCTTTCTTT CASSSRGDTEAFF
TRBJ1-1 TRBV5-1 NA NA TGCGCCAGCAGTAGGGCCGGGGTGATGACTGAAGCTTTCTTT CASSRAGVMTEAFF
TRBJ2-3 TRBV10-3 NA NA TGTGCCATCAGTGAGGGGACAGCGGGGAGGGCAGATACGCAGTATTTT CAISEGTAGRADTQYF
TRBJ2-2 TRBV6-2/TRBV6-3 NA NA TGTGCCAGCAGCCCCAGCGAAGCCGGGGAGCTGTTTTTT CASSPSEAGELFF
TRBJ2-1 TRBV7-9 TRBD2 NA TGTGCCAGCAGCTTAGGTCGGGGGGGTTATTCAAGCTCCTACAATGAGCAGTTCTTC CASSLGRGGYSSSYNEQFF
TRBJ2-7 TRBV11-2 TRBD1 NA TGTGCCAGCGGCTGGGACAGAACATACGAGCAGTACTTC CASGWDRTYEQYF
TRBJ1-6 TRBV30 NA NA TGTGCCTGGAACCGGGACCCCGGTTCACCCCTCCACTTT CAWNRDPGSPLHF
TRBJ1-1 TRBV5-1 NA NA TGCGCCAGCAGCGCATGGGGCGGTACGGACACTGAAGCTTTCTTT CASSAWGGTDTEAFF
TRBJ2-7 TRBV6-5 NA few TGTGCCAGCATAAAGGGAGCCGAGCAGTACTTC CASIKGAEQYF
TRBJ1-2 TRBV19 NA NA TGTGCCAGTAGTGTGTTCAACTATGGCTACACCTTC CASSVFNYGYTF
TRBJ1-1 TRBV6-4 NA NA TGTGCCAGCAGGAGGGACCCGACCTTGAACACTGAAGCTTTCTTT CASRRDPTLNTEAFF